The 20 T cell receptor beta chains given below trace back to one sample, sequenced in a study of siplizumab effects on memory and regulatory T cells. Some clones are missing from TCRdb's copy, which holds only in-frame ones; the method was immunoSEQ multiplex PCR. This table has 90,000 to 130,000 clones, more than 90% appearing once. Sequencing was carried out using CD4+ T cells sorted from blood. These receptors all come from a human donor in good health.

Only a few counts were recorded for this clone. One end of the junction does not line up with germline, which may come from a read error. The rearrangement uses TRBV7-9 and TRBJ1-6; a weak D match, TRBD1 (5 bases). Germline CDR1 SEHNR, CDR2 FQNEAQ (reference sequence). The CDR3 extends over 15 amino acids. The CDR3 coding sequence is TGTGCCAGTAGCTCTCGAGGGGCAGGTAATTCACCCCTCCACTTT. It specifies CASSSRGAGNSPLHF. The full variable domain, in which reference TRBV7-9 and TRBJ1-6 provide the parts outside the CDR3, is DTGVSQNPRHKITKRGQNVTFRCDPISEHNRLYWYRQTLGQGPEFLTYFQNEAQLEKSRLLSDRFSAERPKGSFSTLEIQRTEQGDSAMYLCASSSRGAGNSPLHFGNGTRLTVT.

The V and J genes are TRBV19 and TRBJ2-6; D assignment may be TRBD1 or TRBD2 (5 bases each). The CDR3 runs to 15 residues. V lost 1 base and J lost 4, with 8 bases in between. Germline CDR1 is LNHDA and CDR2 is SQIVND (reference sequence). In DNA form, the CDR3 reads TGTGCCAGTAGTATAGCAGGGACCGGGGCCAACGTCCTGACTTTC. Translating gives CASSIAGTGANVLTF.

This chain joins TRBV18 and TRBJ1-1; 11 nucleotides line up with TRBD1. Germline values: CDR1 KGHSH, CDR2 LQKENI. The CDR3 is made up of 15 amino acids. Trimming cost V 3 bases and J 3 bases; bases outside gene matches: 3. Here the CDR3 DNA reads TGTGCCAGCTCACCCGGGACAGGGGGTTACACTGAAGCTTTCTTT. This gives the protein CASSPGTGGYTEAFF.

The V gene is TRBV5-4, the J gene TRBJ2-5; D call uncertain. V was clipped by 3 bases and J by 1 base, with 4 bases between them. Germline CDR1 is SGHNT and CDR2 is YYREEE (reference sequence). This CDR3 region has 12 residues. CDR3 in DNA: TGTGCCAGCAGCTCCCCCCAAGAGACCCAGTACTTC. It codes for CASSSPQETQYF.

Here the CDR3 DNA reads TGTGCCAGCAGCCCCGTGAGGGACCGGAGCGAACTGTTTTTT. Protein product: CASSPVRDRSELFF. The gene calls are TRBV7-9 and TRBJ1-4; D perhaps matches TRBD1 (5 bases). Looked up from germline, CDR1 is SEHNR and CDR2 is FQNEAQ (reference sequence). The CDR3 loop spans 14 amino acids. The ends were cut back, 5 bases at V and 12 bases at J, with 19 bases in the middle.

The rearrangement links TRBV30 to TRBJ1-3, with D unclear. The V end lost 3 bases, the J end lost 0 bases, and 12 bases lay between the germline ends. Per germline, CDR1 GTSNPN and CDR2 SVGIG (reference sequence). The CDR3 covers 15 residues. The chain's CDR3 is CAWRGWRTSGNTIYF. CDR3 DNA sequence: TGTGCCTGGAGGGGGTGGCGGACCTCTGGAAACACCATATATTTT.

CDR3 region: CASSWTDRGLEKLFF. The CDR3 region has the DNA TGTGCCAGCAGCTGGACGGACAGGGGGCTTGAAAAACTGTTTTTT. This rearrangement joins TRBV11-2 to TRBJ1-4; 11 nucleotides align to TRBD1. After removal of 4 bases from V and 7 bases from J, the junction contained 5 bases not matched to a gene. Germline V CDR1 and CDR2: SGHAT, FQNNGV. The CDR3 extends over 15 amino acids. Complete variable domain (other parts from reference TRBV11-2 and TRBJ1-4): EAGVAQSPRYKIIEKRQSVAFWCNPISGHATLYWYQQILGQGPKLLIQFQNNGVVDDSQLPKDRFSAERLKGVDSTLKIQPAKLEDSAVYLCASSWTDRGLEKLFFGSGTQLSVL.

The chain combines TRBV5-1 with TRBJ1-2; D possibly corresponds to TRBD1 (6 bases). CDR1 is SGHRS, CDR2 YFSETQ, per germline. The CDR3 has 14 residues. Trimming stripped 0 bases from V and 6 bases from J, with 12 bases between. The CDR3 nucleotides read TGCGCCAGCAGCTTGGTAGGGGGGCAGAATGGCTACACCTTC. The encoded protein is CASSLVGGQNGYTF.

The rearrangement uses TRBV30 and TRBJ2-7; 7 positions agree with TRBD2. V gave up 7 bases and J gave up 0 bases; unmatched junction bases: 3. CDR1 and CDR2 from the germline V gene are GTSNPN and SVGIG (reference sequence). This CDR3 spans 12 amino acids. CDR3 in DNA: TGTGCCTTGTCGGGGGGCTCCTACGAGCAGTACTTC. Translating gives CALSGGSYEQYF.

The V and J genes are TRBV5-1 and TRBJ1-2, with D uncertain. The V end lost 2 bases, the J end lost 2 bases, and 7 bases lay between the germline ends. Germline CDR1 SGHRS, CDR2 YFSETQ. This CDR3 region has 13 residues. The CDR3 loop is CASSLTANYGYTF. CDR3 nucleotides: TGCGCCAGCAGCTTAACAGCGAACTATGGCTACACCTTC.

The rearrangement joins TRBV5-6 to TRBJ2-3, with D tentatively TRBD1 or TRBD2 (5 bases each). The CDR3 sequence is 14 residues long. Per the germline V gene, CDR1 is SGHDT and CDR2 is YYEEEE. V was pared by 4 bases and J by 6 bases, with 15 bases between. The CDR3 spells CASSPGPHWDTQYF. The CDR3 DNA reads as TGTGCCAGCAGCCCGGGGCCCCATTGGGATACGCAGTATTTT. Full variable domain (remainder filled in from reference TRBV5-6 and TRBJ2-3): DAGVTQSPTHLIKTRGQQVTLRCSPKSGHDTVSWYQQALGQGPQFIFQYYEEEERQRGNFPDRFSGHQFPNYSSELNVNALLLGDSALYLCASSPGPHWDTQYFGPGTRLTVL.

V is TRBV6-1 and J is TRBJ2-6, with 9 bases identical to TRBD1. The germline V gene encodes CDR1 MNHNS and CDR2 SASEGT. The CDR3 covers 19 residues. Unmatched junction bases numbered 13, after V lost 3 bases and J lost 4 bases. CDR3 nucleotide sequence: TGTGCCAGCAGTGACAGGGGGACAGGGCCCTCCCGAGGGGCCAACGTCCTGACTTTC. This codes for CASSDRGTGPSRGANVLTF.

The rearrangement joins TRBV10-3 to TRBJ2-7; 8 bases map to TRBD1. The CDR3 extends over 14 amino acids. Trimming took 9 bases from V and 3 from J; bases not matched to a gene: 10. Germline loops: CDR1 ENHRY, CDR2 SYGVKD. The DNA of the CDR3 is TGTGCCATGTCTGCCGGGACAGGTTTCTACGAGCAGTACTTC. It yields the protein CAMSAGTGFYEQYF.

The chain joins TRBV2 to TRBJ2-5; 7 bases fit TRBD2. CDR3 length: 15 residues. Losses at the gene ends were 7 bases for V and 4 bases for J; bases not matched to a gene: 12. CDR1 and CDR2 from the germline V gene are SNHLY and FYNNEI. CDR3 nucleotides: TGTGCCAGCACCCGAGCGGGGAGGGGAGGAGAGACCCAGTACTTC. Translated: CASTRAGRGGETQYF. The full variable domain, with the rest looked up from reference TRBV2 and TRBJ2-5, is EPEVTQTPSHQVTQMGQEVILRCVPISNHLYFYWYRQILGQKVEFLVSFYNNEISEKSEIFDDQFSVERPDGSNFTLKIRSTKLEDSAMYFCASTRAGRGGETQYFGPGTRLLVL.

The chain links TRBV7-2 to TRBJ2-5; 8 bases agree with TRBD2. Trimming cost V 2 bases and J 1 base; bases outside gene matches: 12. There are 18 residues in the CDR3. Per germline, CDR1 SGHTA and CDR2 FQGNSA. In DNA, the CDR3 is TGTGCCAGCAGCTTATCGGTGGCGGGAGGCCTTACCCAAGAGACCCAGTACTTC. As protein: CASSLSVAGGLTQETQYF.

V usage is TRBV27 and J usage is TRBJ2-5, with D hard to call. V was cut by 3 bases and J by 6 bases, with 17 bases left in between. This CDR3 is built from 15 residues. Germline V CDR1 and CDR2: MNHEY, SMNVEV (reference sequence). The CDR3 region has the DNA TGTGCCAGCAGTTTTCAGGCCAGCGTAATGAAGACCCAGTACTTC. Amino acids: CASSFQASVMKTQYF.

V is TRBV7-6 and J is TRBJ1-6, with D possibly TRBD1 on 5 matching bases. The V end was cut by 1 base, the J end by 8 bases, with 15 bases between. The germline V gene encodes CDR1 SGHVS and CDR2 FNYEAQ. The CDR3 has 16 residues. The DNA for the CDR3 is TGTGCCAGCAGCTTAGGGACACATTCTATGCATTCACCCCTCCACTTT. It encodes CASSLGTHSMHSPLHF. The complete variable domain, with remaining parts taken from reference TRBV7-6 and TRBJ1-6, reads GAGVSQSPRYKVTKRGQDVALRCDPISGHVSLYWYRQALGQGPEFLTYFNYEAQQDKSGLPNDRFSAERPEGSISTLTIQRTEQRDSAMYRCASSLGTHSMHSPLHFGNGTRLTVT.

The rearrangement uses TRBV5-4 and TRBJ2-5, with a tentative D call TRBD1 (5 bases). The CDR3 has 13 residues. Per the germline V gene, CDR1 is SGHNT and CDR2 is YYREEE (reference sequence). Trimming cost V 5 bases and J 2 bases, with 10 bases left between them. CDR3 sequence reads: CASRGARQETQYF. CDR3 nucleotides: TGTGCCAGCAGAGGGGCGAGACAAGAGACCCAGTACTTC.

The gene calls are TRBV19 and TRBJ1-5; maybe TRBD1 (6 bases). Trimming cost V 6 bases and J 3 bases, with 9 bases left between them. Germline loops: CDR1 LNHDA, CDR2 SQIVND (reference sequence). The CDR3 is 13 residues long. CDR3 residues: CASRTGLNQPQHF. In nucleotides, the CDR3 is TGTGCCAGTAGGACAGGCCTCAATCAGCCCCAGCATTTT.

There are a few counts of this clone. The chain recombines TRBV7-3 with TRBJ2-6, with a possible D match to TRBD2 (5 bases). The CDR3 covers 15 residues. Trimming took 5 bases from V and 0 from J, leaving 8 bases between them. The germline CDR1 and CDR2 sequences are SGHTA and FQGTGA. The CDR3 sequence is CASSRDYSGANVLTF. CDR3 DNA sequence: TGTGCCAGCAGCCGCGACTACTCTGGGGCCAACGTCCTGACTTTC.